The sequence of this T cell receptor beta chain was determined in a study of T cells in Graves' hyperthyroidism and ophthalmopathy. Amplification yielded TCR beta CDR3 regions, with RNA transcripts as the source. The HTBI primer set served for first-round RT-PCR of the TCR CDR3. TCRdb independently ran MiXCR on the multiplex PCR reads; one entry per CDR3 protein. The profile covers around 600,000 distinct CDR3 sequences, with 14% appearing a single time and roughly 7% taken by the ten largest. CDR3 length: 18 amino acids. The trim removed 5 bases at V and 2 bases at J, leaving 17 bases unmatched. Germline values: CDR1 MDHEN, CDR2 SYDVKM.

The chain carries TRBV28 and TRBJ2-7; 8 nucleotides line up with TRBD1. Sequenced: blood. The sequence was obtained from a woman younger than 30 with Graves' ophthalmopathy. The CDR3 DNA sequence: TGTGCCAGCAGTGGCGGGACAGGAAAACCTTACGGGACCTACGAGCAGTACTTC. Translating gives CASSGGTGKPYGTYEQYF.